This T cell receptor beta chain emerged from a study of CD8+CD57+ T cells in acquired aplastic anemia. Background on the study: Sorted cells (CD4+ and CD8+) yielded DNA amounts that averaged approximately 3 ug.

This clonotype was seen repeatedly, ten times or more. In patients chosen for sequencing, flow cytometry had shown CD8+CD57+ cell expansion. All patients had severe acquired aplastic anemia. Profiling of TCR beta VDJ combinations and CDR3 sequences used genomic DNA as template. TCRdb used MiXCR to reprocess the reads, holding one entry per CDR3 protein. This sample has roughly 280,000 distinct CDR3 sequences, with 56% found just once. This receptor was identified in a human donor with aplastic anemia. The sequencing input was sorted CD4+, CD8+, or CD8+CD57+ T cells (not recorded which) from PBMCs.

This CDR3 reads CASSPGQGTGELFF. CDR3 coding DNA: TGTGCCAGCAGCCCCGGACAGGGGACCGGGGAGCTGTTTTTT. The rearrangement links TRBV9 to TRBJ2-2; 9 bases map to TRBD1. The germline CDR1 and CDR2 sequences are SGDLS and YYNGEE. With 4 bases clipped from V and 5 bases from J, the junction kept 3 bases outside the gene matches. CDR3 size: 14 residues.